Presented here are 9 T cell receptor beta chains from one specimen sequenced in a study of CD8+ T cells in alopecia areata. Sample treatment: oral pan-JAK inhibitor, 5-10 mg twice daily. As the sequencing template, cDNA was produced by extracting RNA and reverse transcribing it. TCRdb keeps only in-frame clones here, not all; method: immunoSEQ multiplex PCR. The sample carries about 140,000 clones, around four fifths recorded once. This sample comprised CD8+ T cells sorted from blood, obtained at week 4, from a patient treated with tofacitinib. These receptors were obtained from a human donor with alopecia areata.

This clone came up once. A read error may produce the germline difference seen at one junction end. J is TRBJ2-5 and V is TRBV4-1, with D possibly TRBD2 on 5 matching bases. In germline, CDR1 is MGHRA, CDR2 YSYEKL. The CDR3 totals 12 residues. CDR3 DNA sequence: TGCGCCTGCAGCCAAGAGGGCGAGACCCAGTACTTC. This encodes CACSQEGETQYF.

The chain carries TRBV7-9 and TRBJ2-6; D perhaps matches TRBD1 (6 bases). Germline V gives CDR1 SEHNR, CDR2 FQNEAQ (reference sequence). The CDR3 covers 15 residues. Trimming took off 2 bases at V and 4 bases at J, with 9 bases between the two ends. CDR3 bases: TGTGCCAGCAGCTTAACAGGGTCAGGGGCCAACGTCCTGACTTTC. Translation: CASSLTGSGANVLTF.

The rearrangement links TRBV5-1 to TRBJ2-3, with D perhaps given as TRBD1 or TRBD2 (5 bases each). The ends were cut back, 0 bases at V and 6 bases at J, with 14 bases in the middle. The CDR3 consists of 15 residues. Germline assignment: CDR1 SGHRS and CDR2 YFSETQ. In DNA form, the CDR3 reads TGCGCCAGCAGCTTGGCCGGGACCTCAGGCGATACGCAGTATTTT. Protein product: CASSLAGTSGDTQYF.

The chain couples TRBV18 to TRBJ2-6; D may be TRBD1 (5 bases). Per the germline V gene, CDR1 is KGHSH and CDR2 is LQKENI. The CDR3 runs to 17 residues. Trimming pared 4 bases from V and 0 bases from J, leaving 13 bases between. CDR3 in DNA: TGTGCCAGCTCACTAGACAGAGTAATCTCTGGGGCCAACGTCCTGACTTTC. Amino acids: CASSLDRVISGANVLTF.

This chain joins TRBV7-2 and TRBJ1-6, with D possibly matching TRBD1 (5 bases). The germline V gene encodes CDR1 SGHTA and CDR2 FQGNSA. This CDR3 is built from 16 residues. V dropped 3 bases and J dropped 10 bases, with 19 bases sitting between them. CDR3: CASSFSRDNYGSPLHF. The CDR3 DNA follows: TGTGCCAGCAGCTTTAGCAGGGATAATTATGGATCACCCCTCCACTTT.

The J gene is TRBJ2-6, the V gene TRBV21-1; the tabulated D call, TRBD1, remains unverified against the DNA. TRBV21-1 is a known pseudogene. This CDR3 spans 16 amino acids. The CDR3 DNA follows: TGTGCCAGTAGGGACAGGGGGCAGAATGGGGCCAACGTCCTGACTTTC. It specifies CASRDRGQNGANVLTF.

This chain uses TRBV5-6 with TRBJ1-2; no clear D gene. This CDR3 is 11 amino acids long. Trimming pared 0 bases from V and 8 bases from J, leaving 5 bases between. Germline V gives CDR1 SGHDT, CDR2 YYEEEE. DNA of the CDR3: TGTGCCAGCAGCTTGGTTTCCGGCTACACCTTC. Amino acids: CASSLVSGYTF.

This clone was seen a single time. V and J are TRBV7-2 and TRBJ2-1, with 10 bases aligning to TRBD2. Germline-derived CDR1 and CDR2 are SGHTA and FQGNSA. The CDR3 loop spans 18 amino acids. Trimming took 2 bases from V and 4 from J; bases not matched to a gene: 11. In DNA, the CDR3 is TGTGCCAGCAGCTTAAGGAGTAGCGGGGGGACTATATACAATGAGCAGTTCTTC. As protein: CASSLRSSGGTIYNEQFF.

The chain has TRBV29-1 and TRBJ2-7; possible D gene TRBD1, 6 bases. Looked up from germline, CDR1 is SQVTM and CDR2 is ANQGSEA. Trimming took off 4 bases at V and 5 bases at J, with 15 bases between the two ends. The CDR3 has 13 amino acids. This chain's CDR3 is CSVGANRVNEQYF. CDR3 sequence (DNA): TGCAGCGTTGGAGCCAACAGGGTTAACGAGCAGTACTTC.